The source of this TCR beta chain is a study of T cell responses to AZD1222 COVID-19 vaccine. V was shortened by 4 bases and J by 3 bases, with 11 bases between the two germline ends. The CDR3 runs to 14 residues. CDR1 KGHDR and CDR2 SFDVKD come from the germline V gene. TCRdb's copy holds only in-frame clones and misses some; the assay was immunoSEQ multiplex PCR. This sample yields under 200,000 clones, of which roughly 93% are seen a single time; 9.2% belongs to the top ten. The sequencing here drew on peripheral blood, taken on day 0 of AZD1222 vaccination. The V gene is TRBV24-1, the J gene TRBJ1-1; D unclear. The source is an adult in good health. CDR3 protein: CATSERRVHTEAFF. CDR3 DNA sequence: TGTGCCACCAGTGAACGAAGGGTGCACACTGAAGCTTTCTTT.